This T cell receptor (beta chain) was found in a study of T cell repertoires in cytomegalovirus infection. Study results and limitations: Dominating the ex vivo response were HLA-C-restricted CMV-specific TCR beta clonotypes.

Using its own MiXCR run on the reads, TCRdb lists one record per CDR3 protein. The table lists 75,000 to 100,000 distinct CDR3 sequences, 40% to 50% of them singletons. As to this clonotype: The antigen is unknown.

The ends were cut back, 5 bases at V and 0 bases at J, with 16 bases in the middle. Germline-derived CDR1 and CDR2 are SEHNR and FQNEAQ (reference sequence). This CDR3 spans 17 amino acids. The sequences come from CD8+ T cells from cultured PBMCs, collected from culture after CMV antigen stimulation. The TCR was taken from a human donor in good health (CMV status not recorded). Some clones in this sample may be carry-over from other donors' samples. The chain uses TRBV7-9 and TRBJ2-2; the D gene is possibly TRBD2 (5 bases). CDR3 coding DNA: TGTGCCAGCAGCCCGGGGATAGGCCCCGCGAACACCGGGGAGCTGTTTTTT. It specifies CASSPGIGPANTGELFF.